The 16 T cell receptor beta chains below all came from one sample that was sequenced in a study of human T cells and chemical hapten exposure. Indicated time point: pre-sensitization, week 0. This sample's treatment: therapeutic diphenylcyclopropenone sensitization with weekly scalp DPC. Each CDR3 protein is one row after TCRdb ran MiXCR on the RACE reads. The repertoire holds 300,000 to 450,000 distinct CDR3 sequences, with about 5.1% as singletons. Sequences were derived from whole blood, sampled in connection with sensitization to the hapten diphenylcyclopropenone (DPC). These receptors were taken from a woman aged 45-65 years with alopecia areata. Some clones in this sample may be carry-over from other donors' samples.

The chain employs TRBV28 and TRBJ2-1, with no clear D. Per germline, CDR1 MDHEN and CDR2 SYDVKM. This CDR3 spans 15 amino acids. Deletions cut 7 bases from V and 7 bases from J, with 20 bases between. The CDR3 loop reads CASTGFGEVRNEQFF. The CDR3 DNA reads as TGTGCCAGCACCGGGTTTGGGGAAGTAAGGAATGAGCAGTTCTTC.

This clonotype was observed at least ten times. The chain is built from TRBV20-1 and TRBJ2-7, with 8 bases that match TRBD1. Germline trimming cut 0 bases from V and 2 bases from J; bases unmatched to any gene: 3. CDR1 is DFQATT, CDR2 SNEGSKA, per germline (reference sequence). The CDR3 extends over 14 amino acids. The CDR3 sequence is CSARDRGPPYEQYF. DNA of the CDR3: TGCAGTGCTAGAGACAGGGGGCCACCCTACGAGCAGTACTTC.

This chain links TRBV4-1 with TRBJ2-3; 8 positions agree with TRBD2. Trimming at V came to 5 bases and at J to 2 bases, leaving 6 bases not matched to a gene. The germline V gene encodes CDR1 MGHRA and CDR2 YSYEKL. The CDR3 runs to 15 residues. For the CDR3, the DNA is TGCGCCAGCAGCAAGGTAGCGGGAAACACAGATACGCAGTATTTT. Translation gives CASSKVAGNTDTQYF.

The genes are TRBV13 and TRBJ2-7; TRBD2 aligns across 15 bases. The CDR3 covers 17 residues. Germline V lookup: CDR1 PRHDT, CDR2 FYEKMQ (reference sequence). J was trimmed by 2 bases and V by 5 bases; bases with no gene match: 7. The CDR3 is CASSEGTSGGPAYEQYF. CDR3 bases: TGTGCCAGCAGCGAAGGGACTAGCGGGGGGCCGGCCTACGAGCAGTACTTC.

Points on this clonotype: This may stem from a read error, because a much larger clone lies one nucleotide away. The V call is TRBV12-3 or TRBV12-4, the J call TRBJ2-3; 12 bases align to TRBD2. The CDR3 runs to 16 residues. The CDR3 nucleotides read TGTTCCAGCAGTCCATCTAGCGGGAGGGGTACAGATACGCAGTATTTT. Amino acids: CSSSPSSGRGTDTQYF.

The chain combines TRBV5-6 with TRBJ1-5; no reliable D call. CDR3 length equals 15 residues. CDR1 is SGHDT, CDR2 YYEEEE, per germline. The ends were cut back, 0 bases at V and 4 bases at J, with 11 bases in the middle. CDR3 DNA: TGTGCCAGCAGCTTGGCGTTTATGGGGAATCAGCCCCAGCATTTT. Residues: CASSLAFMGNQPQHF.

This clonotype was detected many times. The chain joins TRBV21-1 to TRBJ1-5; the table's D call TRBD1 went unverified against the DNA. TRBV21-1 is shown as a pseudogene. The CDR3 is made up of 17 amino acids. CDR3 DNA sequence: TGTGCCAGCAGCAAAGTCCGAAGGGCAGGGGGAAGCCAGCCCCAGCATTTT. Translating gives CASSKVRRAGGSQPQHF.

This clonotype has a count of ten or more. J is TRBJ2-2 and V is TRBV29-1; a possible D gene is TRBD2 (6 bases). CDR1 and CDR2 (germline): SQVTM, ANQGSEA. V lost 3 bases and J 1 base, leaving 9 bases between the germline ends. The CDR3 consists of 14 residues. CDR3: CSVDGGENTGELFF. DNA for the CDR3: TGCAGCGTTGACGGCGGGGAGAACACCGGGGAGCTGTTTTTT.

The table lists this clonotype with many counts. Here the CDR3 DNA reads TGTGCCAGCAGCTTAGGTGGCCAACTGAACACTGAAGCTTTCTTT. It specifies CASSLGGQLNTEAFF. The genes are TRBV7-2 and TRBJ1-1; D call uncertain. Germline CDR1 and CDR2: SGHTA and FQGNSA. V was trimmed by 1 base and J by 0 bases, leaving 9 bases between them. The CDR3 is 15 amino acids.

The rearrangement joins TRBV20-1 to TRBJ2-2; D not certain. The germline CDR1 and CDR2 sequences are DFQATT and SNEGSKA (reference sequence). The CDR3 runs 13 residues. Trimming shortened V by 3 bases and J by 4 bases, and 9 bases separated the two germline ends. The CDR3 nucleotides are TGCAGTGCTAGGATAGTGGTCACCGGGGAGCTGTTTTTT. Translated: CSARIVVTGELFF.

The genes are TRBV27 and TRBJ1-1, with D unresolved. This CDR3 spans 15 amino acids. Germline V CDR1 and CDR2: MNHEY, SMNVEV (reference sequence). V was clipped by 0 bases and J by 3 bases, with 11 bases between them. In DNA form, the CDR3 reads TGTGCCAGCAGTTTATCGTTCGGGCAACACACTGAAGCTTTCTTT. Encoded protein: CASSLSFGQHTEAFF.

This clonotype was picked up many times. The CDR3 region has the DNA TGTGCCTGGAGAACTGGCGAAGGGACTGAAGCTTTCTTT. Translated, it gives CAWRTGEGTEAFF. The rearrangement uses TRBV30 and TRBJ1-1; the D is unclear. The germline gives CDR1 GTSNPN, CDR2 SVGIG (reference sequence). The CDR3 totals 13 residues. Trimming shortened V by 3 bases and J by 5 bases, and 13 bases separated the two germline ends. Variable domain in full (rest from reference TRBV30 and TRBJ1-1): SQTIHQWPATLVQPVGSPLSLECTVEGTSNPNLYWYRQAAGRGLQLLFYSVGIGQISSEVPQNLSASRPQDRQFILSSKKLLLSDSGFYLCAWRTGEGTEAFFGQGTRLTVV.

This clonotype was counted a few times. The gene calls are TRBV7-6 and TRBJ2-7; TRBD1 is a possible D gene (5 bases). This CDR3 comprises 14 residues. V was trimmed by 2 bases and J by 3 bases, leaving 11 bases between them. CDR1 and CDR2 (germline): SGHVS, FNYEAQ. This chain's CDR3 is CASSLQQAIYEQYF. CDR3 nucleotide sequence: TGTGCCAGCAGCTTACAACAGGCTATCTACGAGCAGTACTTC.

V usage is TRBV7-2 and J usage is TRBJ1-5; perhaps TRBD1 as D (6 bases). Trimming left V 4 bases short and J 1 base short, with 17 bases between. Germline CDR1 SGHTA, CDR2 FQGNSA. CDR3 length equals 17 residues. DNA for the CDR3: TGTGCCAGCAGCTCACGAGGGGGACCCCAGAGCAATCAGCCCCAGCATTTT. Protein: CASSSRGGPQSNQPQHF.

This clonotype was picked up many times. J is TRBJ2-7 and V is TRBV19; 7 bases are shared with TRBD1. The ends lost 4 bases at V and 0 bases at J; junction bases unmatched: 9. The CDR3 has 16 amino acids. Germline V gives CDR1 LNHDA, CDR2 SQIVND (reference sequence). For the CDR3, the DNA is TGTGCCAGTAGTAACCGGGACAGTTATAGCTCCTACGAGCAGTACTTC. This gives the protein CASSNRDSYSSYEQYF.

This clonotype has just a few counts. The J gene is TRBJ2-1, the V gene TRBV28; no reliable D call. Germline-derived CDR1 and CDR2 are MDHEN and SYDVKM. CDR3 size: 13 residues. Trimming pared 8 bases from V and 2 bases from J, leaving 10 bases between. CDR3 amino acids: CASSTLAYNEQFF. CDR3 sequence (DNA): TGTGCCAGCTCCACATTAGCCTACAATGAGCAGTTCTTC.